A selection of T cell receptor beta chains follows, all from one sample in a study of cytomegalovirus exposure and HLA in healthy donors. The protocol was immunoSEQ multiplex PCR, while the TCRdb copy is restricted to in-frame clones and leaves out a portion. The sample lists around 300,000 clones, approximately 70% seen once, with approximately 2.5% in the top ten. The sample comprised PBMCs. These receptor sequences come from a female donor in good health and CMV-seronegative. Both conserved end residues are part of each CDR3. The D gene is left open where the match is weak. The size field is filled for only some rows; it gives once, few, many or a size class.

CDR3aa,CDR3nt,v_gene,j_gene,abundance,d_gene
CASSLTHRGSGSSEQYF,TGTGCCAGCAGCTTAACCCACCGGGGTAGCGGGAGCTCCGAGCAGTACTTC,TRBV7-6,TRBJ2-7,.,TRBD2
CASSFEEDTEAFF,TGCGCCAGCAGCTTTGAGGAGGACACTGAAGCTTTCTTT,TRBV5-1,TRBJ1-1,.,.
CASSPLPDRVKRDTQYF,TGTGCCAGCTCACCCCTTCCGGACAGGGTTAAACGGGATACGCAGTATTTT,TRBV18,TRBJ2-3,.,TRBD1
CASSIGIDRGTYNEQFF,TGTGCCAGTAGTATCGGGATCGACAGGGGGACATACAATGAGCAGTTCTTC,TRBV19,TRBJ2-1,.,TRBD1
CASSREGSGELFF,TGTGCCAGCAGCCGGGAGGGTTCCGGGGAGCTGTTTTTT,TRBV7-6,TRBJ2-2,.,TRBD2
CASSEAWGRGSNQPQHF,TGTGCCAGCAGTGAAGCATGGGGGCGCGGAAGCAATCAGCCCCAGCATTTT,TRBV6-1,TRBJ1-5,.,.
CASSPRPQGFTDTQYF,TGTGCCAGTAGTCCTAGGCCCCAGGGGTTCACAGATACGCAGTATTTT,TRBV19,TRBJ2-3,.,.
CASSLGQDYEQYF,TGTGCCAGCAGCTTGGGACAAGACTACGAGCAGTACTTC,TRBV5-6,TRBJ2-7,.,.
CASSPGQGEAFF,TGTGCCAGCAGCCCCGGACAGGGTGAAGCTTTCTTT,TRBV11-3,TRBJ1-1,.,TRBD1
CASSLLPPGGAFF,TGTGCCAGCAGCTTGTTACCCCCGGGGGGAGCTTTCTTT,TRBV5-5,TRBJ1-1,once,.
CASSQWTGGSGYEQYF,TGTGCCAGCAGCCAATGGACAGGGGGCAGTGGCTACGAGCAGTACTTC,TRBV28,TRBJ2-7,.,TRBD1
CASSLGQGTLYEQYF,TGTGCCAGCAGCCTCGGACAGGGGACTTTGTACGAGCAGTACTTC,TRBV2,TRBJ2-7,.,TRBD1
CASSVFGRGDNEQFF,TGTGCCAGCAGTGTTTTCGGGAGAGGGGACAATGAGCAGTTCTTC,TRBV2,TRBJ2-1,few,.
CAISVGREVLSNEQFF,TGTGCCATCAGTGTGGGGCGGGAAGTCCTTAGCAATGAGCAGTTCTTC,TRBV10-3,TRBJ2-1,.,.
CASSQVTSSYGNTIYF,TGTGCCAGCAGCCAAGTAACTAGTTCTTATGGAAACACCATATATTTT,TRBV4-2,TRBJ1-3,.,.
CASSLLTNYGYTF,TGTGCCAGCAGTCTACTAACTAACTATGGCTACACCTTC,TRBV28,TRBJ1-2,.,.
CASSFGELQETQYF,TGTGCCAGCAGCTTTGGCGAACTACAAGAGACCCAGTACTTC,TRBV5-6,TRBJ2-5,few,.
CASSAPGQPYEQYF,TGCGCCAGCAGCGCACCGGGACAGCCCTACGAGCAGTACTTC,TRBV5-1,TRBJ2-7,once,TRBD1
CASSSTSGSTYNEQFF,TGTGCCAGCAGCTCAACTAGCGGGAGTACGTACAATGAGCAGTTCTTC,TRBV7-9,TRBJ2-1,.,TRBD2
CASSDPGQGTFRSSYEQYF,TGTGCCAGCAGTGATCCGGGACAGGGGACCTTTAGGAGCTCCTACGAGCAGTACTTC,TRBV6-1,TRBJ2-7,once,TRBD1
CASSLGSSGYNEQFF,TGCGCCAGCAGCTTGGGGTCTAGTGGGTACAATGAGCAGTTCTTC,TRBV5-1,TRBJ2-1,once,.
CASRQQGNNEKLFF,TGTGCCAGCAGGCAACAGGGGAATAATGAAAAACTGTTTTTT,TRBV5-6,TRBJ1-4,few,TRBD1
CSVGVRDFQETQYF,TGCAGCGTGGGGGTAAGGGACTTTCAAGAGACCCAGTACTTC,TRBV29-1,TRBJ2-5,few,.
CASSLAGQGETQYF,TGCGCCAGCAGCTTGGCGGGACAGGGCGAGACCCAGTACTTC,TRBV5-1,TRBJ2-5,.,TRBD1
CASSVRLGGAGELFF,TGTGCCAGCAGTGTTCGACTAGGAGGGGCCGGGGAGCTGTTTTTT,TRBV2,TRBJ2-2,.,.
CASSETGNTEAFF,TGCGCCAGCAGTGAGACAGGGAACACTGAAGCTTTCTTT,TRBV10-2,TRBJ1-1,few,.
CASSALQGANTEAFF,TGTGCCAGCAGCGCACTACAGGGGGCGAACACTGAAGCTTTCTTT,TRBV9,TRBJ1-1,.,TRBD1
CASSLGRSYEQYF,TGTGCCAGCAGCTTGGGCAGAAGCTACGAGCAGTACTTC,TRBV7-9,TRBJ2-7,.,.
CASSPGQGPSRGYGYTF,TGCGCCAGCAGCCCGGGGCAGGGGCCTTCAAGGGGCTATGGCTACACCTTC,TRBV4-1,TRBJ1-2,.,.
CASSPRDRGTEAFF,TGCGCCAGCAGTCCCCGGGACAGGGGGACTGAAGCTTTCTTT,TRBV23-1,TRBJ1-1,.,TRBD1
CASSDSSRGSDTQYF,TGTGCCAGCAGTGACTCTTCCAGGGGCAGTGATACGCAGTATTTT,TRBV6-4,TRBJ2-3,.,.
CASSLEQGGQPQHF,TGTGCCAGCAGCTTGGAGCAGGGAGGTCAGCCCCAGCATTTT,TRBV5-8,TRBJ1-5,.,.
CASTPGLGGNNEQFF,TGTGCCAGCACCCCGGGACTGGGGGGAAACAATGAGCAGTTCTTC,TRBV28,TRBJ2-1,.,.
CASSPSSGSGDEQFF,TGTGCCAGCAGCCCCTCTAGCGGGAGCGGCGATGAGCAGTTCTTC,TRBV5-4,TRBJ2-1,.,TRBD2
CASSLSGTGGGTDTQYF,TGTGCCAGCAGTTTATCGGGGACAGGGGGCGGGACAGATACGCAGTATTTT,TRBV27,TRBJ2-3,.,TRBD1
CATSRAPGQGYEQYF,TGTGCCACCAGCAGAGCTCCGGGACAGGGCTACGAGCAGTACTTC,TRBV15,TRBJ2-7,.,TRBD1
CASSLNPGITYEQYF,TGTGCCAGCAGCTTAAACCCAGGTATAACCTACGAGCAGTACTTC,TRBV11-2,TRBJ2-7,.,.
CASSQLAGGGTDTQYF,TGTGCCAGCAGCCAACTAGCGGGAGGGGGCACAGATACGCAGTATTTT,TRBV11-2,TRBJ2-3,.,TRBD2
CASSLAGTLAYEQYF,TGTGCCAGCAGCTTAGCGGGGACTTTAGCCTACGAGCAGTACTTC,TRBV11-3,TRBJ2-7,.,.
CASSLVGGLNTEAFF,TGTGCCAGCAGCTTAGTCGGGGGGCTGAACACTGAAGCTTTCTTT,TRBV7-2,TRBJ1-1,.,.
CASSSPGQGTFLDYEQYF,TGTGCCAGCAGCTCCCCGGGACAGGGGACCTTTTTAGACTACGAGCAGTACTTC,TRBV5-6,TRBJ2-7,.,TRBD1
CASSQDSGGLTEAFF,TGCGCCAGCAGCCAAGATTCAGGAGGGCTCACTGAAGCTTTCTTT,TRBV4-1,TRBJ1-1,few,.
CASSVGSGISYEQYF,TGTGCCAGCAGCGTAGGTAGCGGGATCTCCTACGAGCAGTACTTC,TRBV9,TRBJ2-7,few,TRBD2